This entry describes one T cell receptor (beta chain). Its antigen is currently unknown. The data derive from a study of identical twins. Broader study findings: Carriage of fewer insertions was seen in abundant cord blood beta clonotypes, whereas memory repertoires showed none. Sequences that were beta out-of-frame showed weaker excess twin sharing. Part of the zero-insertion signal could reflect confounding by invariant MAIT and iNKT cells.

Unique molecular identifiers were in the cDNA, with template-switch universal primer binding. MiXCR, run by TCRdb on the 5' RACE reads, gives a single entry per CDR3 protein. The profile covers about 480,000 distinct CDR3 sequences, with more than 13% appearing a single time and roughly 0.56% taken by the ten largest. Germline V gene lookup returns CDR1 SEHNR and CDR2 FQNEAQ (reference sequence). V shed 3 bases, J shed 2 bases, and the junction held 5 bases outside the gene matches. The CDR3 totals 15 residues. This sample also appeared in a second study, on yellow fever vaccine responses in identical twins.

The specimen sequenced was CD4+ T cells sorted from blood. The TCR comes from a young woman in good health. The chain employs TRBV7-9 and TRBJ1-2, with TRBD1 identical over 8 bases. Here the CDR3 DNA reads TGTGCCAGCAGCTTTGACGGACAGGGAAACTATGGCTACACCTTC. Its translation is CASSFDGQGNYGYTF.